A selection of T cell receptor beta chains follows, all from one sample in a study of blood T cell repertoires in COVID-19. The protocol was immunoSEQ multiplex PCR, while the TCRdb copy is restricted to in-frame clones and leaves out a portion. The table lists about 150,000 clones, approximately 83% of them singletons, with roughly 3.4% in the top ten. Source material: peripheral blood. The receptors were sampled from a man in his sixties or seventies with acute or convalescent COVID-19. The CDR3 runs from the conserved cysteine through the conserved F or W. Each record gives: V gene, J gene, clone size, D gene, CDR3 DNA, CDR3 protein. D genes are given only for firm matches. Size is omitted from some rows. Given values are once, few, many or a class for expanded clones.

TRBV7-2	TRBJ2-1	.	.	TGTGCCAGCAGCTTTTATCAGCGTTCCTACAATGAGCAGTTCTTC	CASSFYQRSYNEQFF
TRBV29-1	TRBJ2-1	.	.	TGCAGCGTTGAAGATAGTCTGTACAATGAGCAGTTCTTC	CSVEDSLYNEQFF
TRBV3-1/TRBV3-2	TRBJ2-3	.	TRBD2	TGTGCCAGCAGCCAGGTTACTAGCGGGACGAGCACAGATACGCAGTATTTT	CASSQVTSGTSTDTQYF
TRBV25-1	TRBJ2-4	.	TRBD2	TGTGCCAGCAGGGGTAGACTAGCGGGAAACATTCAGTACTTC	CASRGRLAGNIQYF
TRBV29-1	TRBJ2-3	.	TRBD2	TGCAGCGTTGGCGGGAGTTCGGATACGCAGTATTTT	CSVGGSSDTQYF
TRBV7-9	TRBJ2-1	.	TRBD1	TGTGCCAGCAGCCCGGATCTGGACAGGGGGTCTAATGAGCAGTTCTTC	CASSPDLDRGSNEQFF
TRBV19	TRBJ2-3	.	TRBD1	TGTGCCAGTACCGATGGACAGGCCCACACAGATACGCAGTATTTT	CASTDGQAHTDTQYF
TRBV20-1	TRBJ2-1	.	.	TGCAGTGCTAGTGTAGGTGGGAGGGGGTACAATGAGCAGTTCTTC	CSASVGGRGYNEQFF
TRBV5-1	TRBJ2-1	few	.	TGCGCCAGCAGCTTGGCGGCACCCAGAGAGGGGCAGTTCTTC	CASSLAAPREGQFF
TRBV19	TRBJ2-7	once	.	TGTGCCAGCACCCGGGACTTCAGCTCCTACGAGCAGTACTTC	CASTRDFSSYEQYF
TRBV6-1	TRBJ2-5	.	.	TGTGCCAGCAGTCTAAAAGAGACCCAGTACTTC	CASSLKETQYF
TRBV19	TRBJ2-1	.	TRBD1	TGTGCCAGTAGTATAGAAGCAGGGGGCTGGGCCAATGAGCAGTTCTTC	CASSIEAGGWANEQFF
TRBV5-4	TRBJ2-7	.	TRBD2	TGTGCCAGCAGCTTGGGGCTAGCGGGAGACCCGCAGTACTTC	CASSLGLAGDPQYF
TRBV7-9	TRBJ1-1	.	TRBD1	TGTGCCAGCAGCTTAGCACCGGCCGGGACAGAGAACACTGAAGCTTTCTTT	CASSLAPAGTENTEAFF
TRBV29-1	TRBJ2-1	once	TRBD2	TGCAGCGTTGAAGATTTCCAACTAGCGGACGAGCAGTTCTTC	CSVEDFQLADEQFF
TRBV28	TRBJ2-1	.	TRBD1	TGTGCCAGCAGGGGGCAGGGGGCCCGGAATGAGCAGTTCTTC	CASRGQGARNEQFF
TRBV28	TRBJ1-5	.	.	TGTGCCAGCAGTTGGGCTGGTTCTAGCAATCAGCCCCAGCATTTT	CASSWAGSSNQPQHF
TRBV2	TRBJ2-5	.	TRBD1	TGTGCCAGCAGTAGACAGGGGGCAGTGGAAGAGACCCAGTACTTC	CASSRQGAVEETQYF
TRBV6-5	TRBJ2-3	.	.	TGTGCCAGCAGGCGGGCATCAGATACGCAGTATTTT	CASRRASDTQYF
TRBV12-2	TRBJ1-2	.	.	TGTGCAAGTCGCTTAGACGACGGGGGTACAAGGTATGGCTACACCTTC	CASRLDDGGTRYGYTF
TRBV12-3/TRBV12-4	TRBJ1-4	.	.	TGTGCCAGCAGCCCAGACATGGGTGAAAAACTGTTTTTT	CASSPDMGEKLFF
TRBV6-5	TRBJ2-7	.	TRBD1	TGTGCCAGCAGTTGGACAGGGGGCTGGAGCGAGCAGTACTTC	CASSWTGGWSEQYF
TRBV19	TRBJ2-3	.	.	TGTGCCAGTAGCAAAACCGGGACTAGCACAGATACGCAGTATTTT	CASSKTGTSTDTQYF
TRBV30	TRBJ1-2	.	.	TGTGCCTGGAGTGTTCCAGGGTACTATGGCTACACCTTC	CAWSVPGYYGYTF
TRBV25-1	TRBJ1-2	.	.	TGTGCCAGCAGGACCTCAGGGGACTATGGCTACACCTTC	CASRTSGDYGYTF
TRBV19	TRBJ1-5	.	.	TGTGCCAGTCGAAGAACAGGAAATAATCAGCCCCAGCATTTT	CASRRTGNNQPQHF
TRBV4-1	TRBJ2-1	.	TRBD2	TGCGCCAGCAGCCAGGCTAGCGGGAGGGTTGAGCAGTTCTTC	CASSQASGRVEQFF
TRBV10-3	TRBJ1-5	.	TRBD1	TGTGCCATCAGGGGACAGGGTAATCAGCCCCAGCATTTT	CAIRGQGNQPQHF
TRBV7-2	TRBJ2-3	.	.	TGTGCCAGCAGCTTAGGGGGATCGGAGGGGTTT	CASSLGGSEGF
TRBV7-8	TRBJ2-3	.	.	TGTGCCAGCAGCTTAGGACGGGAGTTTAGCACAGATACGCAGTATTTT	CASSLGREFSTDTQYF
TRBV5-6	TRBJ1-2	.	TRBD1	TGTGCCAGCAGCTTGCGAGGGGGCCTGGACTATGGCTACACCTTC	CASSLRGGLDYGYTF